This entry concerns a single T cell receptor beta chain. Method: immunoSEQ multiplex PCR; TCRdb's copy keeps in-frame clones and lacks some. This table has tens of thousands of clones, 88% appearing once. The CDR3 runs 13 residues. Germline values: CDR1 LNHDA, CDR2 SQIVND (reference sequence). The V and J ends lost 11 bases and 3 bases respectively, with 15 bases between them. The record originates from a study of OX40 agonist ivuxolimab in advanced cancers. This clonotype originated in an adult with an advanced solid tumor such as melanoma, head and neck, liver or kidney cancer. This material consisted of CD4+ or CD8+ T cells sorted from blood, taken in a trial of the OX40 agonist ivuxolimab. The chain combines TRBV19 with TRBJ2-3; D possibly corresponds to TRBD2 (5 bases). The CDR3: CASGFSETDTQYF. The CDR3 DNA reads TGTGCCTCGGGGTTTTCGGAGACAGATACGCAGTATTTT.